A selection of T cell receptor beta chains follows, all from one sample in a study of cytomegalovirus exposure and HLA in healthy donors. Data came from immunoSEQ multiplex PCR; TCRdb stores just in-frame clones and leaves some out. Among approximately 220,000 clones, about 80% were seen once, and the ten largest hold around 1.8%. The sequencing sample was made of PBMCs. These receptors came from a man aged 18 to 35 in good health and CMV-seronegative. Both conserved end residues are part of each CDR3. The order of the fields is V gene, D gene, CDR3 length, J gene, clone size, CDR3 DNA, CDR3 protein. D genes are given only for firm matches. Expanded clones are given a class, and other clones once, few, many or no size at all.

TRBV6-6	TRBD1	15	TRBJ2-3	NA	TGTGCCAGCAAAAAAAGGGGGCTCGGCACAGATACGCAGTATTTT	CASKKRGLGTDTQYF
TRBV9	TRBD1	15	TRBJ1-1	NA	TGTGCCAGCAGCCGGAGAGGGGGCATGAACACTGAAGCTTTCTTT	CASSRRGGMNTEAFF
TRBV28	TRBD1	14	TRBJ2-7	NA	TGTGCCAGGCCGCCGGGACAGGGGTACTACGAGCAGTACTTC	CARPPGQGYYEQYF
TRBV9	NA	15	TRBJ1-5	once	TGTGCCAGCAGCGTATCCCAGGCAGGGGACGAGCCCCAGCATTTT	CASSVSQAGDEPQHF
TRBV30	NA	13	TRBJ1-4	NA	TGTGCCTGGAGTGCCAGTCGGGGGGAAAAACTGTTTTTT	CAWSASRGEKLFF
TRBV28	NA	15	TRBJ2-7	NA	TGTGCCAGCACTCCCACCCCGGAGGCCGCCTACGAGCAGTACTTC	CASTPTPEAAYEQYF
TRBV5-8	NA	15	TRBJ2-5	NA	TGTGCCAGCAGCGTTAAAAAGGGGTACCAAGAGACCCAGTACTTC	CASSVKKGYQETQYF
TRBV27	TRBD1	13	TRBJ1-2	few	TGTGCCAGCAGTTATGGCAGGGGGTATGGCTACACCTTC	CASSYGRGYGYTF
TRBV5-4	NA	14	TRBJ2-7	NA	TGTGCCAGCAGCTTGGACAGCTACTCCTACGAGCAGTACTTC	CASSLDSYSYEQYF
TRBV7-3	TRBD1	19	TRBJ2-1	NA	TGTGCCAGCAGCTCCTTACCTGGCCGCGACGGACAGGGGGGGAATGAGCAGTTCTTC	CASSSLPGRDGQGGNEQFF
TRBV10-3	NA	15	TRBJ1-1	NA	TGTGCCATCAGTGGACAGGCAAGGGGGGGCACTGAAGCTTTCTTT	CAISGQARGGTEAFF
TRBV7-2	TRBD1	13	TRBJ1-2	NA	TGTGCCAGCAGCCCGGACAGGGGCTATGGCTACACCTTC	CASSPDRGYGYTF
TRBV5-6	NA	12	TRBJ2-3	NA	TGTGCCAGCAGCTTGGGTCTAGGGGCGCAGTATTTT	CASSLGLGAQYF
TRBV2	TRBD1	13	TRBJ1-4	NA	TGTGCCAGCCTGGGACAGGGGGGAGAAAAACTGTTTTTT	CASLGQGGEKLFF
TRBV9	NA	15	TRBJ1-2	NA	TGTGCCAGCAGCGATCATGGTGGACAGAACTATGGCTACACCTTC	CASSDHGGQNYGYTF
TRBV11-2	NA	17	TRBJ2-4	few	TGTGCCAGCAGCTTCGGGGGAGGGGGGGCTAACAAAAACATTCAGTACTTC	CASSFGGGGANKNIQYF
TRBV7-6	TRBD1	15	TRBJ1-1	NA	TGTGCCAGCTTACGGTCCGGACAGGCCCACACTGAAGCTTTCTTT	CASLRSGQAHTEAFF
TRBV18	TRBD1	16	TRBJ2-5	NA	TGTGCCAGCTCACCACGTCCGGACAGGGGGCCCGAGACCCAGTACTTC	CASSPRPDRGPETQYF
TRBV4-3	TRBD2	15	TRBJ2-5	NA	TGCGCCAGCAGCCAAGATCTAGGACTAGAGGGGACCCAGTACTTC	CASSQDLGLEGTQYF
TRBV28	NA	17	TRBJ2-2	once	TGTGCCAGCAGTTTAGTTTTCGGCGGGATGACCACCGGGGAGCTGTTTTTT	CASSLVFGGMTTGELFF
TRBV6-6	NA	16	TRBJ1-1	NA	TGTGCCAGCAGTTACGAGCCTGCTGGGGGCTTTACTGAAGCTTTCTTT	CASSYEPAGGFTEAFF
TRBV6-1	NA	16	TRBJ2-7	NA	TGTGCCAGCAGTGAAGCAGGAGGGTGGTCGACCTACGAGCAGTACTTC	CASSEAGGWSTYEQYF
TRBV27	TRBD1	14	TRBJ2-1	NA	TGTGCCAGCAGCCCCCGGGACAGGCGGAATGAGCAGTTCTTC	CASSPRDRRNEQFF
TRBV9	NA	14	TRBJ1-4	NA	TGTGCCAGCAGCGTAGGCGGTTATAATGAAAAACTGTTTTTT	CASSVGGYNEKLFF
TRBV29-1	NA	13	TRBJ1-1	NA	TGCAGCGTTGGAGGACAGCTAAGTGGTGAAGCTTTCTTT	CSVGGQLSGEAFF
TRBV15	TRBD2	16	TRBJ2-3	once	TGTGCCACCAGCAGGGGTAGCGGGGGGGTGGCAGATACGCAGTATTTT	CATSRGSGGVADTQYF
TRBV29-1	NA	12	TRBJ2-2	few	TGCAGCGTTGATACGGCGGCCGGGGAGCTGTTTTTT	CSVDTAAGELFF
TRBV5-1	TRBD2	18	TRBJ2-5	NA	TGCGCCAGCAGCCCAGGACTAGCGGGAGGGCCGTGGGAAGAGACCCAGTACTTC	CASSPGLAGGPWEETQYF
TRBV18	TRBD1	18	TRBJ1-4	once	TGTGCCAGCTCACCACCGGCAGGGGGATTGTTAACTAATGAAAAACTGTTTTTT	CASSPPAGGLLTNEKLFF
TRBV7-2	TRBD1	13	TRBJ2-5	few	TGTGCCAGCAGCTCCGACAGGGTTGGGGAGCAGTACTTC	CASSSDRVGEQYF
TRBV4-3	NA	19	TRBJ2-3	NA	TGCGCCAGCAGCCAAGAGGCGGGCTCGGACTGGCTTTCCACAGATACGCAGTATTTT	CASSQEAGSDWLSTDTQYF
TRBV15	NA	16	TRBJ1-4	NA	TGTGCCACCAGCAGAGAGGGGGGACGGAGGAATGAAAAACTGTTTTTT	CATSREGGRRNEKLFF